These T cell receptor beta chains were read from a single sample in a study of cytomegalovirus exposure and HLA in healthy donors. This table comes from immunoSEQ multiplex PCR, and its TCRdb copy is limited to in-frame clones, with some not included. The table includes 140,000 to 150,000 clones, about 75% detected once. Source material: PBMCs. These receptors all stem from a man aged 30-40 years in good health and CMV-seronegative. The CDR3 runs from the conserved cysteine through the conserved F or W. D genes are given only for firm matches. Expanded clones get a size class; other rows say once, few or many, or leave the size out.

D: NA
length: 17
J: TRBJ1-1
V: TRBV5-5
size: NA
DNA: TGTGCCAGCAGCTTGAGAGGGCCCGGGTCTCTGAACACTGAAGCTTTCTTT
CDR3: CASSLRGPGSLNTEAFF

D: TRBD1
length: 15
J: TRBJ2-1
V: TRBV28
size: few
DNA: TGTGCCAGCAGTTTCCCCGGGACAGGCAACAATGAGCAGTTCTTC
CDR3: CASSFPGTGNNEQFF

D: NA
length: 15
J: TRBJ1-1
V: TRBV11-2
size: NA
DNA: TGTGCCAGCAGCCAGGCCCGGCGTCTGAACACTGAAGCTTTCTTT
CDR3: CASSQARRLNTEAFF

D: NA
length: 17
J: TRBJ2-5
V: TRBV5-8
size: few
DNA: TGTGCCAGCAGCTTGTACGGGAGCCAGCCTGTGGGAGAGACCCAGTACTTC
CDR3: CASSLYGSQPVGETQYF

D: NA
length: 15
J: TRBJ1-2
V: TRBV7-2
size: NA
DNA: TGTGCCAGCAGCTTAGTGGCGGGGGCAAGCTATGGCTACACCTTC
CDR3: CASSLVAGASYGYTF

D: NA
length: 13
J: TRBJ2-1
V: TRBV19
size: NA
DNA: TGTGCCAGTAGTAAAGCGGATTTCAATGAGCAGTTCTTC
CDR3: CASSKADFNEQFF

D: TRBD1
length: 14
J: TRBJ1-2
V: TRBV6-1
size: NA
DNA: TGTGCCAGCACCAGGACCCCAGGGGGCTATGGCTACACCTTC
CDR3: CASTRTPGGYGYTF

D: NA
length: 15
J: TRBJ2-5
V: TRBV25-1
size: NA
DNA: TGTGCCAGCAGTGCGGGTGGCGGGACCCAAGAGACCCAGTACTTC
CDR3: CASSAGGGTQETQYF

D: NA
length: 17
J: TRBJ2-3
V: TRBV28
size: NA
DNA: TGTGCCAGCAGTTCTAATCCTAGGGGTTACCGCACAGATACGCAGTATTTT
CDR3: CASSSNPRGYRTDTQYF

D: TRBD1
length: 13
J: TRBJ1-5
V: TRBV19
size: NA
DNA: TGTGCCAGTTCCTACAGGGGAGGTCAGCCCCAGCATTTT
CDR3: CASSYRGGQPQHF

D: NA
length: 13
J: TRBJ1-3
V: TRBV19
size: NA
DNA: TGTGCCAGTAGTCCCCTCTCTGGAAACACCATATATTTT
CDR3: CASSPLSGNTIYF